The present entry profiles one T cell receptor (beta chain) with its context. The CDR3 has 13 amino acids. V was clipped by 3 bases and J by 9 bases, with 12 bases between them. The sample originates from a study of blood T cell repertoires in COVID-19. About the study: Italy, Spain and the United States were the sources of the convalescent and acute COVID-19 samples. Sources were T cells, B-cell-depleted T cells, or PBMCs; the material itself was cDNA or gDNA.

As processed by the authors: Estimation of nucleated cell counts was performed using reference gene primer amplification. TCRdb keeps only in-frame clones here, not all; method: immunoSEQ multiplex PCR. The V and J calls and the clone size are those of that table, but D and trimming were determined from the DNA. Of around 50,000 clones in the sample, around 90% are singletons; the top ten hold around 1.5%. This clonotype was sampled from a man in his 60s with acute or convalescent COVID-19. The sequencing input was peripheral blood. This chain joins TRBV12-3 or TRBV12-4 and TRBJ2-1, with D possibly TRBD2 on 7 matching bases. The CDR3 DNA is TGTGCCAGCAGTTTGGGGGAGGGGGGTGAGCAGTTCTTC. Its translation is CASSLGEGGEQFF.